These 22 T cell receptor beta chains were sequenced from one sample in a study of T-cell memory formation after mild COVID-19. TCRdb reanalysed the 5' RACE reads using MiXCR and keeps one entry per CDR3 protein. The repertoire includes 400,000 to 500,000 distinct CDR3 sequences, 24% of them detected once, and 8.5% to 10% sits in the top ten. The material sequenced was PBMCs or a T cell subset sorted from them (not recorded which). The receptor set was obtained from an adult woman who had mild COVID-19 (a few samples of this study predate the infection). Cell type and time point are not known.

The V gene is TRBV7-2, the J gene TRBJ1-1; 9 bases are shared with TRBD1. CDR1 and CDR2 (germline): SGHTA, FQGNSA. Unmatched junction bases numbered 12, after V lost 3 bases and J lost 1 base. This CDR3 has 18 amino acids. The CDR3 DNA is TGTGCCAGCAGCTTCCATTCCAGGAAGGGACAGGGGAACACTGAAGCTTTCTTT. It is translated as CASSFHSRKGQGNTEAFF.

This clonotype has only a few counts. The J gene is TRBJ2-7, the V gene TRBV19, with TRBD1 matching over 7 bases. V trimming: 6 bases; J trimming: 6 bases; junction bases outside the gene matches: 14. The CDR3 is made up of 15 amino acids. Germline V gives CDR1 LNHDA, CDR2 SQIVND (reference sequence). CDR3 loop: CASRTMPGTDIEQYF. The CDR3 DNA reads as TGTGCCAGTAGAACTATGCCGGGGACAGACATCGAGCAGTACTTC.

V usage is TRBV7-2 and J usage is TRBJ2-1; D not resolved. The V end lost 5 bases, the J end lost 3 bases, and 11 bases lay between the germline ends. Per germline, CDR1 SGHTA and CDR2 FQGNSA. The CDR3 is made up of 14 amino acids. The chain's CDR3 is CASSPGRSYNEQFF. The CDR3 DNA is TGTGCCAGCAGCCCAGGACGAAGCTACAATGAGCAGTTCTTC.

This clonotype was seen only a few times. The CDR3 spells CATYTGGRTEAFF. The CDR3, as DNA: TGTGCCACTTATACAGGGGGTCGCACTGAAGCTTTCTTT. The genes are TRBV6-1 and TRBJ1-1; 8 nucleotides line up with TRBD1. Germline CDR1 is MNHNS and CDR2 is SASEGT. CDR3 length: 13 amino acids. The V segment lost 10 bases and the J segment 4 bases; nucleotides outside the gene matches: 8.

The rearrangement joins TRBV3-1 to TRBJ2-7; D gene uncertain. The CDR3 loop spans 12 amino acids. Germline lookup yields CDR1 LGHDT and CDR2 YNNKEL (reference sequence). Trimming shortened V by 1 base and J by 5 bases, and 6 bases separated the two germline ends. CDR3 coding DNA: TGTGCCAGCAGCCAAGGAAGGGACGAGCAGTACTTC. Translation: CASSQGRDEQYF.

The chain recombines TRBV21-1 with TRBJ1-1; the table's D call of TRBD1 was not tested on the DNA. TRBV21-1 represents a pseudogene. The CDR3 runs to 16 residues. This CDR3 is CASSKTGGQGGTEAFF. The CDR3, as DNA: TGTGCCAGCAGCAAGACAGGGGGGCAAGGGGGCACTGAAGCTTTCTTT.

The chain couples TRBV7-2 to TRBJ1-1; D is undetermined. The CDR3 is made up of 14 amino acids. From germline, CDR1 is SGHTA and CDR2 FQGNSA. Trimming cost V 6 bases and J 0 bases, with 11 bases left between them. The CDR3 sequence is CASRSTPMNTEAFF. The CDR3, as DNA: TGTGCCAGCAGATCGACACCCATGAACACTGAAGCTTTCTTT.

This clonotype was detected a few times. This sequence joins TRBV6-5 and TRBJ2-2; 8 positions match TRBD1. In germline, CDR1 is MNHEY, CDR2 SVGAGI. Trimming at V came to 4 bases and at J to 6 bases, leaving 4 bases not matched to a gene. The CDR3 loop spans 14 amino acids. In nucleotides, the CDR3 is TGTGCCAGCAGTTCCCTACAGGGGGCCGGGGAGCTGTTTTTT. Translating it yields CASSSLQGAGELFF.

This clonotype came up a few times. The rearrangement joins TRBV12-3 or TRBV12-4 to TRBJ1-2; the match to TRBD1 covers 7 bases. This CDR3 comprises 14 residues. After removal of 2 bases from V and 4 bases from J, the junction contained 4 bases not matched to a gene. CDR3 sequence (DNA): TGTGCCAGCAGTTTACCCGGGACAGCCTATGGCTACACCTTC. As protein: CASSLPGTAYGYTF.

The rearrangement uses TRBV27 and TRBJ2-5, with TRBD2 as a possible D gene (5 bases). The CDR3 covers 17 residues. Trimming left V 4 bases short and J 2 bases short, with 20 bases between. The germline gives CDR1 MNHEY, CDR2 SMNVEV (reference sequence). CDR3 in DNA: TGTGCCAGCAGTTCCCTTTATATGGATGGGAGACAAGAGACCCAGTACTTC. Protein: CASSSLYMDGRQETQYF.

This clonotype has just a few counts. The V and J genes are TRBV2 and TRBJ1-5; D is unclear. V was shortened by 6 bases and J by 0 bases, with 9 bases between the two germline ends. Germline values: CDR1 SNHLY, CDR2 FYNNEI. The CDR3 has 14 residues. This CDR3 is CASRLDYSNQPQHF. CDR3 sequence (DNA): TGTGCCAGCAGGCTAGATTATAGCAATCAGCCCCAGCATTTT.

The rearrangement uses TRBV7-2 and TRBJ2-2; 7 bases fit TRBD1. V lost 0 bases, J lost 4 bases, and 5 bases stayed unmatched. The CDR3 is 16 amino acids. Germline-derived CDR1 and CDR2 are SGHTA and FQGNSA. CDR3 nucleotide sequence: TGTGCCAGCAGCTTAGCAGCAGGGGGATCCACCGGGGAGCTGTTTTTT. Translation gives CASSLAAGGSTGELFF.

This clonotype has just one count. The V and J genes are TRBV3-1 and TRBJ2-1, with 7 bases fitting TRBD2. After removal of 1 base from V and 10 bases from J, the junction contained 4 bases not matched to a gene. The germline gives CDR1 LGHDT, CDR2 YNNKEL (reference sequence). The length of the CDR3 is 13 residues. CDR3 sequence reads: CASSQAGGVEQFF. In nucleotides, the CDR3 is TGTGCCAGCAGCCAAGCTGGGGGGGTCGAGCAGTTCTTC.

The CDR3 loop is CASSESNRVYGYTF. As DNA, the CDR3 is TGTGCCAGCAGTGAATCGAACAGGGTATATGGCTACACCTTC. This rearrangement joins TRBV2 to TRBJ1-2, with D possibly TRBD1 on 6 matching bases. Trimming cost V 2 bases and J 5 bases, with 12 bases left between them. Germline CDR1 is SNHLY and CDR2 is FYNNEI. The CDR3 is made up of 14 amino acids.

This clonotype was seen a handful of times. The chain links TRBV28 to TRBJ2-4, with a possible D match to TRBD1 (7 bases). The CDR3 has 13 amino acids. Germline lookup yields CDR1 MDHEN and CDR2 SYDVKM. The ends were cut back, 4 bases at V and 4 bases at J, with 8 bases in the middle. CDR3 region: CASSSGGKNIQYF. In nucleotides, the CDR3 is TGTGCCAGCAGTTCAGGGGGGAAAAACATTCAGTACTTC.

This sequence joins TRBV30 and TRBJ2-3; D possibly corresponds to TRBD2 (6 bases). This CDR3 comprises 14 residues. Trimming took 8 bases from V and 1 from J, leaving 16 bases between them. Germline CDR1 is GTSNPN and CDR2 is SVGIG (reference sequence). The CDR3 DNA reads as TGTGCCGGGTCCTTCGGGAGCGGCACAGATACGCAGTATTTT. Its protein is CAGSFGSGTDTQYF.

In regard to this clonotype: One end of the junction does not line up with germline, which may come from a read error. The V and J genes are TRBV7-6 and TRBJ2-7; TRBD1 aligns across 10 bases. Germline values: CDR1 SGHVS, CDR2 FNYEAQ. The CDR3 has 15 residues. Here the CDR3 DNA reads TGTGCTAGCAGCTTAGGGACAGGGGACTACTACGAGCAGTACTTC. Its protein is CASSLGTGDYYEQYF.

The chain uses TRBV5-1 and TRBJ1-1; 11 positions agree with TRBD1. V was clipped by 5 bases and J by 6 bases; unmatched bases: 6. Looked up from germline, CDR1 is SGHRS and CDR2 is YFSETQ. The length of the CDR3 is 14 residues. The CDR3 protein is CASRGQGAGAEAFF. DNA of the CDR3: TGCGCCAGCAGAGGACAGGGGGCGGGAGCTGAAGCTTTCTTT. Using reference TRBV5-1 and TRBJ1-1 for the parts outside the CDR3, the full variable domain is KAGVTQTPRYLIKTRGQQVTLSCSPISGHRSVSWYQQTPGQGLQFLFEYFSETQRNKGNFPGRFSGRQFSNSRSEMNVSTLELGDSALYLCASRGQGAGAEAFFGQGTRLTVV.

This clonotype was counted a few times. The chain couples TRBV14 to TRBJ1-1; 8 bases are shared with TRBD1. Germline CDR1 is SGHDN and CDR2 is FVKESK. CDR3 length: 13 residues. Trimming removed 7 bases from V and 5 bases from J; junction bases left unmatched: 6. In DNA, the CDR3 is TGTGCCAGCACCAGGACAGGGAGGACTGAAGCTTTCTTT. As protein: CASTRTGRTEAFF.

V and J are TRBV4-3 and TRBJ2-5; D call uncertain. The germline gives CDR1 LGHNA, CDR2 YSLEER. The CDR3 contains 13 residues. Trimming took off 4 bases at V and 4 bases at J, with 10 bases between the two ends. The CDR3 nucleotides read TGCGCCAGCAGCCCCCGGGTGTCAGAGACCCAGTACTTC. Amino acid sequence: CASSPRVSETQYF.

This clonotype has a handful of counts. The chain carries TRBV12-3 or TRBV12-4 and TRBJ2-7; no clear D. V lost 5 bases and J 3 bases, leaving 23 bases between the germline ends. CDR3 length: 17 residues. The CDR3 reads CASSPPESPNTGYEQYF. For the CDR3, the DNA is TGTGCCAGCAGTCCCCCAGAGAGTCCCAACACCGGCTACGAGCAGTACTTC.

This clonotype was recorded only once. V gene TRBV11-2 combines with J gene TRBJ2-5; 8 bases agree with TRBD1. The ends lost 5 bases at V and 5 bases at J; junction bases unmatched: 10. This CDR3 has 15 residues. Looked up from germline, CDR1 is SGHAT and CDR2 is FQNNGV. The CDR3 reads CASSHIRGRGETQYF. The CDR3 DNA sequence: TGTGCCAGCAGCCACATCAGGGGGCGCGGGGAGACCCAGTACTTC.